Below are 28 T cell receptor beta chains sequenced from a single sample in a study of T-cell memory formation after mild COVID-19. TCRdb redid the calling of the 5' RACE reads with MiXCR, one entry per CDR3 protein. Among about 470,000 distinct CDR3 sequences listed, roughly 18% were seen once. The sequencing sample was made of PBMCs or a T cell subset sorted from them (not recorded which). The receptors were sampled from an adult woman who had mild COVID-19 (a few samples of this study predate the infection). Cell type and time point are not known.

The V call is TRBV2, the J call TRBJ2-3; TRBD2 matches 15 bases. V lost 6 bases to trimming and J lost 2 bases; unmatched junction nucleotides: 6. The CDR3 runs to 17 residues. The germline V gene has CDR1 SNHLY and CDR2 FYNNEI. The CDR3 region has the DNA TGTGCCAGCAGCGGGACTAGCGGGGGGAAAAACACAGATACGCAGTATTTT. Its translation is CASSGTSGGKNTDTQYF.

The genes are TRBV2 and TRBJ1-4; 9 nucleotides align to TRBD1. The length of the CDR3 is 14 residues. Germline V gene data show CDR1 as SNHLY and CDR2 as FYNNEI. Germline trimming cut 7 bases from V and 8 bases from J; bases unmatched to any gene: 8. CDR3 in amino acids: CASKYRGRGEKLFF. The CDR3 nucleotides read TGTGCCAGCAAATACAGGGGGCGCGGGGAAAAACTGTTTTTT.

This clonotype appeared a few times. This chain connects TRBV7-9 to TRBJ1-1; 10 bases are shared with TRBD1. The CDR3 length is 15 residues. CDR1 is SEHNR and CDR2 is FQNEAQ in the germline V gene (reference sequence). V shed 5 bases, J shed 5 bases, and the junction held 8 bases outside the gene matches. CDR3 loop: CASSGGDRGRTEAFF. In DNA, the CDR3 is TGTGCCAGCAGCGGAGGGGACAGGGGAAGGACTGAAGCTTTCTTT.

This clonotype was recorded a few times. This chain links TRBV7-9 with TRBJ2-1, with no clear D. The CDR3 consists of 13 residues. V lost 1 base to trimming and J lost 15 bases, with 16 bases between them. Germline values: CDR1 SEHNR, CDR2 FQNEAQ (reference sequence). The CDR3, as DNA: TGTGCCAGCAGCTTAGACTTTGGCGCGGTGGCGTTCTTC. Amino acid sequence: CASSLDFGAVAFF.

This clonotype turned up a few times. V and J are TRBV12-3 or TRBV12-4 and TRBJ2-3, with D possibly called TRBD1 or TRBD2 (5 bases each). The CDR3 consists of 15 residues. V dropped 7 bases and J dropped 0 bases, with 14 bases sitting between them. The CDR3 region has the DNA TGTGCCAGCAAACCTGAGGGGAGCAGCACAGATACGCAGTATTTT. This translates into CASKPEGSSTDTQYF.

This clonotype came up many times. The V call is TRBV4-3, the J call TRBJ2-7; 11 bases agree with TRBD2. V lost 2 bases, J lost 2 bases, and 5 bases stayed unmatched. The CDR3 runs 16 residues. The V gene's germline CDR1 is LGHNA and CDR2 YSLEER. The CDR3 DNA is TGCGCCAGCAGCCAAATTAGCGGGAGGGCCGCCTACGAGCAGTACTTC. Its protein is CASSQISGRAAYEQYF.

The V call is TRBV10-3, the J call TRBJ2-1; D is possibly TRBD2 (6 bases). The V gene's germline CDR1 is ENHRY and CDR2 SYGVKD. Trimming took off 0 bases at V and 8 bases at J, with 23 bases between the two ends. The length of the CDR3 is 18 residues. CDR3 nucleotide sequence: TGTGCCATCAGTGAGTCGACTAGTCGAGGGGATTATGTGCATGAGCAGTTCTTC. Its protein is CAISESTSRGDYVHEQFF.

This clonotype was detected a few times. The chain couples TRBV6-2 or TRBV6-3 to TRBJ1-1; D remains ambiguous. V shed 6 bases and J shed 2 bases, with 10 bases lying between them. CDR3 length: 13 amino acids. CDR1 is MNHEY and CDR2 is SVGEGT in the germline V gene. DNA for the CDR3: TGTGCCAGCAGCCTAACCTCTAACACTGAAGCTTTCTTT. It encodes CASSLTSNTEAFF.

This chain links TRBV29-1 with TRBJ1-2, with a weak D call TRBD1 (5 bases). The CDR3 covers 13 residues. Germline lookup yields CDR1 SQVTM and CDR2 ANQGSEA. Trimming shortened V by 6 bases and J by 4 bases, and 15 bases separated the two germline ends. The CDR3 loop is CSVETDTLYGYTF. DNA of the CDR3: TGCAGCGTAGAAACGGACACCCTCTATGGCTACACCTTC.

The table lists this clonotype with a few counts. The chain is built from TRBV24-1 and TRBJ1-1; 8 positions match TRBD1. V trimming: 4 bases; J trimming: 5 bases; junction bases outside the gene matches: 8. Germline V CDR1 and CDR2: KGHDR, SFDVKD. The CDR3 totals 15 residues. CDR3 DNA sequence: TGTGCCACCAGTGACGGACAGGGACAGGAAACTGAAGCTTTCTTT. Translating it yields CATSDGQGQETEAFF.

The sample holds a few counts of this clonotype. The J gene is TRBJ2-1, the V gene TRBV5-1, with 7 bases identical to TRBD1. Germline values: CDR1 SGHRS, CDR2 YFSETQ. V gave up 7 bases and J gave up 3 bases; unmatched junction bases: 10. This CDR3 region has 15 residues. CDR3 amino acids: CASSDRVGDYNEQFF. The DNA of the CDR3 is TGCGCCAGCTCCGACAGGGTGGGGGACTACAATGAGCAGTTCTTC.

A few counts support this clonotype. The CDR3 coding sequence is TGCAGTGCTAGATCGACTAGCGGGGGATACAATGAGCAGTTCTTC. This codes for CSARSTSGGYNEQFF. The genes are TRBV20-1 and TRBJ2-1, with TRBD2 matching over 12 bases. V lost 2 bases and J lost 4; bases outside the gene matches: 3. This CDR3 is built from 15 residues. CDR1 is DFQATT, CDR2 SNEGSKA, per germline (reference sequence).

The rearrangement joins TRBV3-1 to TRBJ1-1; 7 positions match TRBD1. Germline CDR1 and CDR2: LGHDT and YNNKEL (reference sequence). This CDR3 is 12 amino acids long. V gave up 3 bases and J gave up 9 bases; unmatched junction bases: 4. The CDR3: CASSHQQGKAFF. The DNA of the CDR3 is TGTGCCAGCAGCCATCAACAGGGGAAAGCTTTCTTT.

There are a few counts of this clonotype. The chain employs TRBV4-1 and TRBJ1-1; unclear D gene. CDR1 is MGHRA, CDR2 YSYEKL, per germline. The V and J ends lost 1 base and 7 bases respectively, with 10 bases between them. The CDR3 extends over 13 amino acids. The CDR3 reads CASSQVHDLEAFF. The CDR3 DNA is TGCGCCAGCAGCCAAGTACACGATCTTGAAGCTTTCTTT.

This clonotype was picked up many times. The rearrangement joins TRBV5-1 to TRBJ2-7; D gene unclear. The germline gives CDR1 SGHRS, CDR2 YFSETQ. The CDR3 covers 15 residues. Trimming took off 0 bases at V and 2 bases at J, with 12 bases between the two ends. The CDR3 nucleotides are TGCGCCAGCAGCTTGGGGCAGGTCTTGGCCTACGAGCAGTACTTC. Encoded protein: CASSLGQVLAYEQYF. The full variable domain, completed using reference TRBV5-1 and TRBJ2-7, is KAGVTQTPRYLIKTRGQQVTLSCSPISGHRSVSWYQQTPGQGLQFLFEYFSETQRNKGNFPGRFSGRQFSNSRSEMNVSTLELGDSALYLCASSLGQVLAYEQYFGPGTRLTVT.

This clonotype was seen a handful of times. V is TRBV25-1 and J is TRBJ2-6, with TRBD1 as a possible D gene (6 bases). The V gene lost 3 bases and the J gene lost 2 bases, with 14 bases spanning the gap. This CDR3 is 17 amino acids long. Germline assignment: CDR1 MGHDK and CDR2 SYGVNS. CDR3 amino acids: CASSDEQGEAGANVLTF. CDR3 coding DNA: TGTGCCAGCAGTGACGAACAGGGAGAGGCTGGGGCCAACGTCCTGACTTTC.

This chain links TRBV7-7 with TRBJ2-1; tentative D call: TRBD2 (7 bases). Deletions cut 3 bases from V and 2 bases from J, with 11 bases between. The CDR3 has 15 residues. CDR1 and CDR2 from the germline V gene are SSHAT and FNYEAQ (reference sequence). The CDR3 DNA reads as TGTGCCAGCAGCTTGGGGGGGGCCACCTACAATGAGCAGTTCTTC. Its protein is CASSLGGATYNEQFF.

This clonotype was found a few times. The chain carries TRBV10-3 and TRBJ2-3; D is uncertain. Trimming removed 2 bases from V and 0 bases from J, with 15 bases in between. Germline V lookup: CDR1 ENHRY, CDR2 SYGVKD. The length of the CDR3 is 17 residues. The CDR3: CAISEPRVGPSTDTQYF. The CDR3 DNA is TGTGCCATCAGTGAGCCAAGAGTGGGTCCGAGCACAGATACGCAGTATTTT.

This sequence joins TRBV4-3 and TRBJ1-5; the D is unclear. The CDR3 spans 14 residues. CDR1 is LGHNA and CDR2 is YSLEER in the germline V gene. V lost 1 base and J lost 6, with 10 bases in between. The CDR3 coding sequence is TGCGCCAGCAGCCAAGTTGCAGTTGGTCAGCCCCAGCATTTT. The encoded protein is CASSQVAVGQPQHF.

This clonotype appeared a few times. The V and J genes are TRBV20-1 and TRBJ2-7, with unresolved D. The CDR3 is 13 amino acids. The germline V gene has CDR1 DFQATT and CDR2 SNEGSKA (reference sequence). The ends were cut back, 0 bases at V and 2 bases at J, with 8 bases in the middle. DNA of the CDR3: TGCAGTGCTAGAGATCAGCCCCCCTACGAGCAGTACTTC. Translated: CSARDQPPYEQYF.

This clonotype was detected a few times. V and J are TRBV5-8 and TRBJ1-6; 7 bases match TRBD1. The junction had 8 bases not matched to a gene; V was cut back by 2 bases and J by 0 bases. The germline gives CDR1 SGHTS, CDR2 YDEGEE. The CDR3 is 18 amino acids. The CDR3 bases are TGTGCCAGCAGCTTAAGAGGGGGCTTGAGCTCCTATAATTCACCCCTCCACTTT. Protein: CASSLRGGLSSYNSPLHF.

This clonotype showed up just a few times. The genes are TRBV4-3 and TRBJ2-2, with D uncertain. Germline CDR1 is LGHNA and CDR2 is YSLEER. The V end lost 5 bases, the J end lost 3 bases, and 22 bases lay between the germline ends. The CDR3 is 18 residues long. CDR3 residues: CASSLLRVLPADTGELFF. The CDR3, as DNA: TGCGCCAGCAGCTTACTCCGGGTCCTACCGGCGGACACCGGGGAGCTGTTTTTT.

V usage is TRBV6-5 and J usage is TRBJ2-3, with 8 bases that match TRBD1. Germline V gene data show CDR1 as MNHEY and CDR2 as SVGAGI. V was pared by 4 bases and J by 3 bases, with 6 bases of the junction left unmatched. This CDR3 comprises 15 residues. CDR3 nucleotide sequence: TGTGCCAGCAGTTTCCGACAGGGGCGAACAGATACGCAGTATTTT. It specifies CASSFRQGRTDTQYF.

The rearrangement joins TRBV18 to TRBJ2-7; 9 bases are a match to TRBD2. V lost 3 bases, J lost 0 bases, and 6 bases stayed unmatched. The CDR3 is 16 amino acids. The germline gives CDR1 KGHSH, CDR2 LQKENI. The CDR3 is CASSPETSGSSYEQYF. CDR3 bases: TGTGCCAGCTCACCGGAGACTAGCGGCAGCTCCTACGAGCAGTACTTC.

The chain uses TRBV20-1 and TRBJ1-5; D might be TRBD1 (6 bases). CDR3 length: 13 amino acids. Germline V CDR1 and CDR2: DFQATT, SNEGSKA (reference sequence). Trimming shortened V by 5 bases and J by 6 bases, and 14 bases separated the two germline ends. CDR3: CSAGEGGAQPQHF. DNA of the CDR3: TGCAGTGCTGGGGAGGGGGGGGCTCAGCCCCAGCATTTT.

The chain is built from TRBV4-3 and TRBJ2-5; D might be TRBD2 (6 bases). There are 15 residues in the CDR3. Germline assignment: CDR1 LGHNA and CDR2 YSLEER. V was shortened by 4 bases and J by 4 bases, with 16 bases between the two germline ends. Written as DNA, the CDR3 is TGCGCCAGCAGCCCAGAACCGGGACTCGCAGAGACCCAGTACTTC. Translation: CASSPEPGLAETQYF.

There are many counts of this clonotype. J is TRBJ1-5 and V is TRBV5-1; TRBD1 might be the D (6 bases). V was cut by 0 bases and J by 3 bases, with 10 bases left in between. The CDR3 runs to 15 residues. In germline, CDR1 is SGHRS, CDR2 YFSETQ. CDR3 in DNA: TGCGCCAGCAGCTTGGCGTCAGGGGTCAATCAGCCCCAGCATTTT. This encodes CASSLASGVNQPQHF.

This clonotype was picked up a small number of times. This chain uses TRBV5-1 with TRBJ1-4; 7 bases line up with TRBD1. V was clipped by 0 bases and J by 5 bases; unmatched bases: 4. There are 15 residues in the CDR3. Germline values: CDR1 SGHRS, CDR2 YFSETQ. The chain's CDR3 is CASSLGTGLNEKLFF. CDR3 DNA sequence: TGCGCCAGCAGCTTGGGGACAGGATTGAATGAAAAACTGTTTTTT. The full variable domain, its missing parts supplied by reference TRBV5-1 and TRBJ1-4, is KAGVTQTPRYLIKTRGQQVTLSCSPISGHRSVSWYQQTPGQGLQFLFEYFSETQRNKGNFPGRFSGRQFSNSRSEMNVSTLELGDSALYLCASSLGTGLNEKLFFGSGTQLSVL.